A single sample gave rise to the 3 T cell receptor beta chains below, sequenced in a study of cytomegalovirus exposure and HLA in healthy donors. The assay was immunoSEQ multiplex PCR, and TCRdb's table has in-frame clones only and misses some. The sample lists under 130,000 clones, around 87% occurring once. Sample: PBMCs. These receptor sequences come from a young woman in good health and CMV-seropositive.

This clone has only one observation. The J gene is TRBJ2-3, the V gene TRBV19; 10 bases fit TRBD1. The CDR3 totals 15 residues. Unmatched junction bases numbered 7, after V lost 5 bases and J lost 5 bases. Looked up from germline, CDR1 is LNHDA and CDR2 is SQIVND (reference sequence). CDR3 in amino acids: CASSPRQGAEDTQYF. The CDR3 nucleotides are TGTGCCAGTAGTCCCCGACAGGGGGCAGAAGATACGCAGTATTTT.

V is TRBV4-1 and J is TRBJ2-5; 7 nucleotides agree with TRBD2. CDR3 length: 13 residues. J was trimmed by 5 bases and V by 3 bases; bases with no gene match: 3. CDR1 and CDR2 (germline): MGHRA, YSYEKL. CDR3 loop: CASSQVLAETQYF. The CDR3 region has the DNA TGCGCCAGCAGCCAGGTACTAGCGGAGACCCAGTACTTC.

This chain links TRBV28 with TRBJ1-2, with 11 bases lining up with TRBD1. This CDR3 has 14 residues. The V and J ends lost 1 base and 7 bases, in that order; junction bases with no gene match: 2. Looked up from germline, CDR1 is MDHEN and CDR2 is SYDVKM. CDR3 nucleotide sequence: TGTGCCAGCAGTTTATTGGGACAGGGGGGTGGCTACACCTTC. Translated: CASSLLGQGGGYTF.